This T cell receptor beta chain was captured in a study of cytomegalovirus exposure and HLA in healthy donors. Primers: 60 Vbeta forward and 13 Jbeta reverse. Assay used: immunoSEQ multiplex PCR; TCRdb lists only in-frame clones, some missing. Among 200,000 or so clones listed, around four fifths were seen once. Study-level findings and limits: In a later analysis, a missense DCLRE1C variant was linked to TCR beta V- and J-gene trimming. Earlier results showed most TCR beta V segments being productive about 90% or about 30% of the time.

Of note for this clone: What it recognizes is unknown.

CDR3 length: 16 amino acids. The germline V gene encodes CDR1 SNHLY and CDR2 FYNNEI. The trim removed 5 bases at V and 4 bases at J, leaving 12 bases unmatched. Sequenced: PBMCs. The clonotype originates from a woman between 50 and 59 years old in good health and CMV-seropositive. The J gene is TRBJ2-5, the V gene TRBV2, with 8 bases that match TRBD1. The CDR3 region is CASSKSRQGAGETQYF. DNA for the CDR3: TGTGCCAGCAGTAAAAGCCGTCAGGGGGCGGGAGAGACCCAGTACTTC.